Below, 31 T cell receptor beta chains from the same sample are listed, as sequenced in a study of technical replicates of blood from a few donors. Libraries were prepared by immunoSEQ multiplex PCR; TCRdb keeps only in-frame clonotypes and omits some of them. Here the sample spans roughly 62,000 clones, 91% being singletons. The sample consisted of PBMCs. These receptors were collected from a human donor in good health. Some clones in this sample may be carry-over from other donors' samples.

This clone has at least ten counts. V is TRBV7-9 and J is TRBJ2-3; 10 positions match TRBD1. Unmatched junction bases numbered 11, after V lost 5 bases and J lost 3 bases. Germline V lookup: CDR1 SEHNR, CDR2 FQNEAQ (reference sequence). CDR3 size: 17 residues. The CDR3 loop is CASSAPRLDRGTDTQYF. CDR3 DNA sequence: TGTGCCAGCAGCGCGCCTCGCTTGGACAGGGGGACAGATACGCAGTATTTT.

V gene TRBV4-2 combines with J gene TRBJ1-4; tentatively, D is TRBD1 (5 bases). V gave up 0 bases and J gave up 8 bases, with 22 bases separating them. From germline, CDR1 is LGHNA and CDR2 YNFKEQ. The CDR3 length is 18 residues. CDR3 residues: CASSQEGNSGVSREKLFF. The CDR3 coding sequence is TGTGCCAGCAGCCAAGAGGGCAACTCGGGGGTCTCGAGGGAAAAACTGTTTTTT.

The V gene is TRBV11-2, the J gene TRBJ2-5; TRBD1 aligns across 9 bases. The CDR3 is 13 residues long. CDR1 and CDR2 (germline): SGHAT, FQNNGV. The trim removed 3 bases at V and 5 bases at J, leaving 1 base unmatched. Here the CDR3 DNA reads TGTGCCAGCAGCTTTGACAGGGGGGAGACCCAGTACTTC. It codes for CASSFDRGETQYF.

The gene calls are TRBV19 and TRBJ2-7, with D possibly matching TRBD2 (6 bases). Trimming took 7 bases from V and 0 from J, leaving 13 bases between them. CDR1 LNHDA and CDR2 SQIVND come from the germline V gene (reference sequence). The CDR3 covers 14 residues. The CDR3 DNA sequence: TGTGCCAGTACCCCGACCGGGAGCTCCTACGAGCAGTACTTC. Translation gives CASTPTGSSYEQYF.

The chain carries TRBV4-1 and TRBJ2-1, with 7 positions matching TRBD2. The germline CDR1 and CDR2 sequences are MGHRA and YSYEKL. The trim removed 6 bases at V and 1 base at J, leaving 18 bases unmatched. This CDR3 is built from 19 residues. The CDR3 reads CASSRAPGSSGQSYNEQFF. The CDR3 bases are TGCGCCAGCAGTCGTGCACCTGGGTCTAGCGGCCAATCCTACAATGAGCAGTTCTTC.

The V call is TRBV7-2, the J call TRBJ2-1; TRBD1 matches at 7 bases. Per germline, CDR1 SGHTA and CDR2 FQGNSA. The length of the CDR3 is 16 residues. V was clipped by 3 bases and J by 8 bases; unmatched bases: 13. The CDR3 DNA is TGTGCCAGCAGCTTCATCAAAGGGGGCCTCCGCTATGAGCAGTTCTTC. Protein: CASSFIKGGLRYEQFF.

The V call is TRBV18, the J call TRBJ2-1, with 7 positions matching TRBD2. Germline CDR1 and CDR2: KGHSH and LQKENI. V was pared by 3 bases and J by 8 bases, with 7 bases of the junction left unmatched. The CDR3 spans 14 residues. The chain's CDR3 is CASSPTSRIDEQFF. Written as DNA, the CDR3 is TGTGCCAGCTCACCGACTAGCCGGATCGATGAGCAGTTCTTC. Combining the CDR3 with reference TRBV18 and TRBJ2-1 gives the whole variable domain NAGVMQNPRHLVRRRGQEARLRCSPMKGHSHVYWYRQLPEEGLKFMVYLQKENIIDESGMPKERFSAEFPKEGPSILRIQQVVRGDSAAYFCASSPTSRIDEQFFGPGTRLTVL.

V and J are TRBV7-2 and TRBJ1-2, with D maybe TRBD1 (6 bases). The germline V gene has CDR1 SGHTA and CDR2 FQGNSA. Deletions cut 6 bases from V and 5 bases from J, with 16 bases between. There are 14 residues in the CDR3. CDR3 sequence reads: CASSPSETGYGYTF. The CDR3 region has the DNA TGTGCCAGCAGTCCTTCTGAAACAGGGTATGGCTACACCTTC.

This sequence joins TRBV30 and TRBJ2-5, with 13 bases that match TRBD2. The V segment lost 5 bases and the J segment 2 bases; nucleotides outside the gene matches: 2. The CDR3 loop spans 14 amino acids. Germline V gene data show CDR1 as GTSNPN and CDR2 as SVGIG (reference sequence). The CDR3 region is CAWLTSGRQETQYF. As DNA, the CDR3 is TGTGCCTGGTTGACTAGCGGGAGGCAAGAGACCCAGTACTTC.

This clone was detected once. This chain uses TRBV7-8 with TRBJ2-4; D is unclear. CDR3 size: 15 residues. V was trimmed by 5 bases and J by 5 bases, leaving 16 bases between them. Germline lookup yields CDR1 SGHVS and CDR2 FQNEAQ. The CDR3 DNA sequence: TGTGCCAGCAGCCATACACCCGGAGTCCAAAACATTCAGTACTTC. It translates to CASSHTPGVQNIQYF.

This chain joins TRBV18 and TRBJ2-7, with 11 bases aligning to TRBD2. Germline trimming cut 3 bases from V and 5 bases from J; bases unmatched to any gene: 6. CDR1 KGHSH and CDR2 LQKENI come from the germline V gene. There are 15 residues in the CDR3. The CDR3 region has the DNA TGTGCCAGCTCACCCTTAGCGGGAGGGCCCAACGAGCAGTACTTC. Translation gives CASSPLAGGPNEQYF. Variable domain in full (rest from reference TRBV18 and TRBJ2-7): NAGVMQNPRHLVRRRGQEARLRCSPMKGHSHVYWYRQLPEEGLKFMVYLQKENIIDESGMPKERFSAEFPKEGPSILRIQQVVRGDSAAYFCASSPLAGGPNEQYFGPGTRLTVT.

This clone was seen only once. The chain carries TRBV2 and TRBJ2-7; D is unresolved. The germline gives CDR1 SNHLY, CDR2 FYNNEI. This CDR3 has 16 residues. V lost 0 bases and J 2 bases, leaving 14 bases between the germline ends. This CDR3 is CASSEARYDTAYEQYF. In nucleotides, the CDR3 is TGTGCCAGCAGTGAAGCGCGTTATGACACAGCCTACGAGCAGTACTTC.

The gene calls are TRBV6-1 and TRBJ1-3; D call uncertain. The ends were cut back, 1 base at V and 0 bases at J, with 7 bases in the middle. Germline-derived CDR1 and CDR2 are MNHNS and SASEGT. The CDR3 covers 15 residues. The CDR3: CASSEERASGNTIYF. DNA of the CDR3: TGTGCCAGCAGTGAAGAGAGGGCCTCTGGAAACACCATATATTTT.

This chain links TRBV7-2 with TRBJ2-7, with 7 bases matching TRBD2. CDR3 length: 15 residues. V lost 5 bases to trimming and J lost 2 bases; unmatched junction nucleotides: 9. The V gene's germline CDR1 is SGHTA and CDR2 FQGNSA. CDR3 region: CASSIPGSGPYEQYF. The DNA of the CDR3 is TGTGCCAGCAGCATACCCGGTAGCGGGCCCTACGAGCAGTACTTC.

V is TRBV5-6 and J is TRBJ1-3, with TRBD1 identical over 7 bases. The CDR3 runs 16 residues. J gave up 0 bases and V 4 bases, and 7 bases lay outside the gene matches. Germline values: CDR1 SGHDT, CDR2 YYEEEE. CDR3 sequence reads: CASSPGGTISGNTIYF. The CDR3 region has the DNA TGTGCCAGCAGCCCAGGGGGAACCATCTCTGGAAACACCATATATTTT.

This sequence joins TRBV6-1 and TRBJ2-4; unclear D gene. Trimming removed 9 bases at V and 0 bases at J, with 9 bases between. The CDR3 length is 13 residues. The germline CDR1 and CDR2 sequences are MNHNS and SASEGT. Here the CDR3 reads CASQTPAKNIQYF. CDR3 nucleotide sequence: TGTGCCAGTCAAACACCAGCCAAAAACATTCAGTACTTC.

The V call is TRBV9, the J call TRBJ2-7, with TRBD1 as a possible D gene (6 bases). This CDR3 contains 15 residues. Trimming shortened V by 0 bases and J by 3 bases, and 13 bases separated the two germline ends. Per the germline V gene, CDR1 is SGDLS and CDR2 is YYNGEE. The CDR3 region has the DNA TGTGCCAGCAGCGTAGGATGGGGGCAGGGCTACGAGCAGTACTTC. Protein: CASSVGWGQGYEQYF.

This clone was seen more than once but under ten times. The rearrangement joins TRBV6-4 to TRBJ2-3, with D possibly TRBD2 on 6 matching bases. V dropped 5 bases and J dropped 2 bases, with 14 bases sitting between them. CDR3 length: 15 residues. The germline gives CDR1 MRHNA, CDR2 SNTAGT. The CDR3: CASSISGEPTDTQYF. The CDR3 DNA follows: TGTGCCAGCAGTATCTCGGGGGAACCCACAGATACGCAGTATTTT.

This chain links TRBV7-9 with TRBJ2-5; 7 nucleotides match TRBD1. The CDR3 sequence is 15 residues long. Germline V lookup: CDR1 SEHNR, CDR2 FQNEAQ (reference sequence). Unmatched junction bases numbered 4, after V lost 1 base and J lost 2 bases. CDR3 DNA: TGTGCCAGCAGCTTAGGACAGGGCATACAAGAGACCCAGTACTTC. This codes for CASSLGQGIQETQYF.

The chain has TRBV27 and TRBJ2-7; TRBD2 matches 12 bases. With V trimmed by 4 bases and J by 5 bases, 21 bases remained unmatched. Germline V CDR1 and CDR2: MNHEY, SMNVEV (reference sequence). This CDR3 is built from 20 residues. The CDR3, as DNA: TGTGCCAGCAGTTCACTCTCCACTAGCGGGGGGCCTATTAGGACGGACGAGCAGTACTTC. Its protein product is CASSSLSTSGGPIRTDEQYF.

The V and J genes are TRBV9 and TRBJ1-3; the D is unclear. The CDR3 has 14 residues. Trimming left V 4 bases short and J 3 bases short, with 11 bases between. CDR1 is SGDLS and CDR2 is YYNGEE in the germline V gene. The CDR3 DNA sequence: TGTGCCAGCAGCTCCAGTAGACTTGGAAACACCATATATTTT. It translates to CASSSSRLGNTIYF.

This chain links TRBV7-2 with TRBJ2-7; 7 bases are shared with TRBD2. Germline CDR1 is SGHTA and CDR2 is FQGNSA. V gave up 5 bases and J gave up 5 bases; unmatched junction bases: 6. This CDR3 region has 13 residues. CDR3 region: CASSAAGRDEQYF. The CDR3 DNA sequence: TGTGCCAGCAGCGCCGCAGGGAGGGACGAGCAGTACTTC.

This rearrangement joins TRBV30 to TRBJ2-5; 14 bases match TRBD2. The germline CDR1 and CDR2 sequences are GTSNPN and SVGIG (reference sequence). The CDR3 is made up of 14 amino acids. Trimming at V came to 7 bases and at J to 6 bases, leaving 7 bases not matched to a gene. CDR3: CALSGLAGGKTQYF. The DNA for the CDR3 is TGTGCCTTATCAGGACTAGCGGGGGGAAAGACCCAGTACTTC.

This clone was observed a single time. The chain is built from TRBV10-2 and TRBJ1-3, with 7 bases lining up with TRBD1. Germline V CDR1 and CDR2: WSHSY, SAAADI. The CDR3 contains 15 residues. V shed 6 bases and J 0 bases; nucleotides not matched to a gene: 5. This CDR3 reads CASRRQGGSGNTIYF. The CDR3 DNA follows: TGCGCCAGCAGGCGACAGGGCGGCTCTGGAAACACCATATATTTT.

V and J are TRBV4-3 and TRBJ2-7; 10 nucleotides align to TRBD1. With V trimmed by 2 bases and J by 4 bases, 5 bases remained unmatched. This CDR3 comprises 15 residues. Germline values: CDR1 LGHNA, CDR2 YSLEER. CDR3: CASSQHRGQGYEQYF. The CDR3 DNA reads TGCGCCAGCAGCCAACACCGGGGACAGGGGTACGAGCAGTACTTC.

The J gene is TRBJ1-3, the V gene TRBV19; 9 bases match TRBD1. CDR1 and CDR2 (germline): LNHDA, SQIVND (reference sequence). The CDR3 contains 15 residues. V lost 6 bases, J lost 3 bases, and 6 bases stayed unmatched. In DNA, the CDR3 is TGTGCCAGTAGCGATGGACAGGGGCATGGAAACACCATATATTTT. This encodes CASSDGQGHGNTIYF.

In DNA form, the CDR3 reads TGCGCCAGCAGCCAAGGGTTGAGCGGACCCTACGAGCAGTACTTC. Residues: CASSQGLSGPYEQYF. The chain employs TRBV4-3 and TRBJ2-7, with D tentatively TRBD2 (5 bases). This CDR3 is built from 15 residues. Germline V gene data show CDR1 as LGHNA and CDR2 as YSLEER. The V and J ends lost 1 base and 2 bases respectively, with 12 bases between them.

The chain has TRBV6-5 and TRBJ1-2; weak D call: TRBD1 (5 bases). Between the trimmed V and J ends, which lost 0 bases and 4 bases, there was a span of 12 bases. This CDR3 is built from 15 residues. Per germline, CDR1 MNHEY and CDR2 SVGAGI. The CDR3 region has the DNA TGTGCCAGCAGTTACTCAGGGGCCCCCAGCTATGGCTACACCTTC. Translating it yields CASSYSGAPSYGYTF.

The rearrangement uses TRBV5-6 and TRBJ2-7; a possible D gene is TRBD1 (6 bases). V shed 6 bases and J shed 1 base, with 8 bases lying between them. Germline V gene data show CDR1 as SGHDT and CDR2 as YYEEEE. The CDR3 consists of 12 residues. The CDR3 spells CASKTGSYEQYF. The DNA for the CDR3 is TGTGCCAGCAAGACAGGATCCTACGAGCAGTACTTC.

The V gene is TRBV6-5, the J gene TRBJ1-2; perhaps TRBD1 as D (6 bases). Trimming stripped 2 bases from V and 8 bases from J, with 12 bases between. CDR1 is MNHEY, CDR2 SVGAGI, per germline. The CDR3 contains 13 residues. This CDR3 is CASSYGKGGGYTF. The DNA for the CDR3 is TGTGCCAGCAGTTACGGGAAAGGGGGAGGCTACACCTTC.

V gene TRBV25-1 combines with J gene TRBJ1-2; 9 nucleotides line up with TRBD1. The V gene's germline CDR1 is MGHDK and CDR2 SYGVNS. This CDR3 region has 15 residues. V trimming: 2 bases; J trimming: 8 bases; junction bases outside the gene matches: 9. The CDR3 loop is CASSEPKTDRGGYTF. The CDR3 DNA reads as TGTGCCAGCAGTGAACCCAAAACGGACAGGGGCGGCTACACCTTC.